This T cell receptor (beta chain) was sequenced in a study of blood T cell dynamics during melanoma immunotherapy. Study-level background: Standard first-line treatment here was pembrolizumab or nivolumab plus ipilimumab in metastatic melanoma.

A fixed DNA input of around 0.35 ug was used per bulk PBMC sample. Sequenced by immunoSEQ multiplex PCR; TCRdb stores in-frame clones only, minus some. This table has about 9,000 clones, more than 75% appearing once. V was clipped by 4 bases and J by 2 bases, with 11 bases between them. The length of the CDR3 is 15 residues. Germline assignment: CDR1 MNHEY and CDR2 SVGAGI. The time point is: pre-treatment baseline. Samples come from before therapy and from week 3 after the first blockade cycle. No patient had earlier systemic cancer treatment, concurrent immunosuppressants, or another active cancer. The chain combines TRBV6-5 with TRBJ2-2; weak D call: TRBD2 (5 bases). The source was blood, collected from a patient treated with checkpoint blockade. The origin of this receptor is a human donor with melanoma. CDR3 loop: CASSSSGINTGELFF. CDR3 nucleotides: TGTGCCAGCAGTTCCTCCGGGATCAACACCGGGGAGCTGTTTTTT.